Below are 11 T cell receptor beta chains sequenced from a single sample in a study of response to subunit inactivated influenza vaccine. MiXCR was run by TCRdb on the RT-PCR reads, yielding one entry per CDR3 protein. The sample holds approximately 500,000 distinct CDR3 sequences; 10% to 15% are singletons and the top ten take roughly 13%. The sample consisted of PBMCs from blood, taken about 40 days after vaccination. These receptors were taken from a man in his forties or fifties who received an inactivated influenza vaccine.

Regarding this clonotype: Since a much larger clone is just one base distant, this may be a read error. Since the CDR3 does not end with the conserved phenylalanine or tryptophan, this likely comes from a read error. No DNA is shown, since the ends of the CDR3 on it are uncertain; the CDR3 is the one TCRdb lists. The chain joins TRBV5-1 to TRBJ2-1; the table's D call, TRBD2, has no DNA check behind it. CDR1 is SGHRS, CDR2 YFSETQ, per germline. Termini included, the CDR3 measures 12 amino acids. Here the CDR3 reads CASSLGRGGLFL.

This clonotype has just a few counts. The CDR3 DNA is TGCAGCGCTTTAGGGACAGGGTCCTACGAGCAGTACTTC. It yields the protein CSALGTGSYEQYF. The gene calls are TRBV29-1 and TRBJ2-7; TRBD1 aligns across 9 bases. CDR3 size: 13 residues. V shed 7 bases, J shed 1 base, and the junction held 5 bases outside the gene matches. Per germline, CDR1 SQVTM and CDR2 ANQGSEA.

This chain links TRBV7-9 with TRBJ2-7; D call uncertain. CDR3 length: 12 amino acids. V shed 4 bases and J shed 9 bases, with 13 bases lying between them. Germline CDR1 and CDR2: SEHNR and FQNEAQ (reference sequence). CDR3 protein: CASSSDGVGQYF. CDR3 nucleotides: TGTGCCAGCAGCTCGGACGGAGTAGGGCAGTACTTC. Based on the CDR3 plus reference TRBV7-9 and TRBJ2-7, the full variable domain is DTGVSQNPRHKITKRGQNVTFRCDPISEHNRLYWYRQTLGQGPEFLTYFQNEAQLEKSRLLSDRFSAERPKGSFSTLEIQRTEQGDSAMYLCASSSDGVGQYFGPGTRLTVT.

CDR3 in DNA: TGCAGTGCTATTGGACTAGCGCGACAAGAGACCCAGTACTTC. Translating it yields CSAIGLARQETQYF. The chain couples TRBV20-1 to TRBJ2-5, with TRBD2 matching 9 bases. The germline V gene has CDR1 DFQATT and CDR2 SNEGSKA (reference sequence). With 4 bases clipped from V and 2 bases from J, the junction kept 5 bases outside the gene matches. CDR3 length: 14 amino acids.

This clonotype occurred many times. This chain connects TRBV2 to TRBJ2-1, with 9 positions matching TRBD2. Unmatched junction bases numbered 10, after V lost 7 bases and J lost 9 bases. Germline lookup yields CDR1 SNHLY and CDR2 FYNNEI. This CDR3 has 14 residues. The CDR3 is CASTSGLAMSEQFF. CDR3 DNA sequence: TGTGCCAGCACATCCGGACTAGCGATGAGTGAGCAGTTCTTC. Variable domain in full (rest from reference TRBV2 and TRBJ2-1): EPEVTQTPSHQVTQMGQEVILRCVPISNHLYFYWYRQILGQKVEFLVSFYNNEISEKSEIFDDQFSVERPDGSNFTLKIRSTKLEDSAMYFCASTSGLAMSEQFFGPGTRLTVL.

The table lists this clonotype with many counts. The gene calls are TRBV3-1 and TRBJ1-6, with 7 nucleotides matching TRBD1. The CDR3 is made up of 14 amino acids. Looked up from germline, CDR1 is LGHDT and CDR2 is YNNKEL (reference sequence). The junction had 6 bases not matched to a gene; V was cut back by 7 bases and J by 6 bases. The CDR3 loop reads CASTDRASNSPLHF. Written as DNA, the CDR3 is TGTGCCAGCACCGACAGGGCCTCTAATTCACCCCTCCACTTT.

This clonotype was counted between two and nine times. The junction departs from the called germline gene at one end, perhaps through a read error. The chain is built from TRBV7-6 and TRBJ2-7; 7 bases are a match to TRBD1. Germline V gene sequence: CDR1 SGHVS, CDR2 FNYEAQ. CDR3 length: 14 residues. CDR3 bases: TGTGCCAGCAGCCGGGACAGTTTCTCCGACGAGCAGTACTTC. As protein: CASSRDSFSDEQYF.

J is TRBJ2-7 and V is TRBV7-8, with D possibly being TRBD1 (5 bases). CDR1 SGHVS and CDR2 FQNEAQ come from the germline V gene. V gave up 5 bases and J gave up 0 bases, with 17 bases separating them. The CDR3 contains 16 residues. The CDR3 reads CASSHRQYASSYEQYF. CDR3 coding DNA: TGTGCCAGCAGCCACAGACAGTACGCCTCCTCCTACGAGCAGTACTTC.

The chain is built from TRBV12-3 or TRBV12-4 and TRBJ1-1, with D hard to call. Trimming pared 3 bases from V and 0 bases from J, leaving 8 bases between. The CDR3 has 14 residues. The CDR3 sequence: CASSFRVMNTEAFF. In DNA, the CDR3 is TGTGCCAGCAGTTTTCGAGTAATGAACACTGAAGCTTTCTTT.

This chain links TRBV10-3 with TRBJ2-6; 12 bases match TRBD1. The CDR3 contains 17 residues. V was clipped by 6 bases and J by 3 bases; unmatched bases: 6. Germline V gene lookup returns CDR1 ENHRY and CDR2 SYGVKD. CDR3 sequence reads: CAIRGTGGASGANVLTF. The CDR3 DNA is TGTGCCATCAGGGGGACAGGGGGCGCGAGTGGGGCCAACGTCCTGACTTTC.

V is TRBV5-1 and J is TRBJ2-7; D may correspond to TRBD1 or TRBD2 (6 bases each). Germline-derived CDR1 and CDR2 are SGHRS and YFSETQ. CDR3 size: 14 residues. Trimming pared 4 bases from V and 1 base from J, leaving 12 bases between. The CDR3 spells CASSPGAGSYEQYF. CDR3 DNA sequence: TGCGCCAGCAGCCCGGGGGCGGGATCCTACGAGCAGTACTTC.